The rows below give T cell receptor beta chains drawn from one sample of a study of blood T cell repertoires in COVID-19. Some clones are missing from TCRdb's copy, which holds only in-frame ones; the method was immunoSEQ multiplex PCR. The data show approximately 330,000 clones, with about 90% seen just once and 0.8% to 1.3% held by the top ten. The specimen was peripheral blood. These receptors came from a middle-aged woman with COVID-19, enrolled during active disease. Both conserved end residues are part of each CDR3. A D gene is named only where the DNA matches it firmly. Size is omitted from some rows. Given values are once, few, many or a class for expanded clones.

DNA: TGTGCCAGCAGCGTAGGTGACAGGGGGGCCGGGGAGCTGTTTTTT
CDR3: CASSVGDRGAGELFF
D: TRBD1
J: TRBJ2-2
size: NA
V: TRBV9

DNA: TGTGCCAGCAGCCCTTGGACAGGGATGGGCTACACCTTC
CDR3: CASSPWTGMGYTF
D: TRBD1
J: TRBJ1-2
size: NA
V: TRBV5-4

DNA: TGTGCCAGCAGCCCCCGACAGGGGCCTAACTATGGCTACACCTTC
CDR3: CASSPRQGPNYGYTF
D: TRBD1
J: TRBJ1-2
size: NA
V: TRBV9

DNA: TGCGCCAGCAGCTTGGCGTCGCCACTATCTTCCGAGCAGTACTTC
CDR3: CASSLASPLSSEQYF
D: NA
J: TRBJ2-7
size: NA
V: TRBV5-1

DNA: TGTGCCAGCAGCCTTGAGGTGGGGCCGAACACCGGGGAGCTGTTTTTT
CDR3: CASSLEVGPNTGELFF
D: NA
J: TRBJ2-2
size: NA
V: TRBV11-3

DNA: TGTGCCAGCAGTTACGGGGGCTTGACTGAAGCTTTCTTT
CDR3: CASSYGGLTEAFF
D: NA
J: TRBJ1-1
size: once
V: TRBV6-6

DNA: TGTGCCATCAGTGACCGTCCCGTGGGGGGCTACGAGCAGTACTTC
CDR3: CAISDRPVGGYEQYF
D: NA
J: TRBJ2-7
size: NA
V: TRBV10-3

DNA: TGTGCCAGCAGTGGGGACCCAGGGACAGGCGCCACCGAGCAGTACTTC
CDR3: CASSGDPGTGATEQYF
D: TRBD1
J: TRBJ2-7
size: few
V: TRBV2

DNA: TGTGCCAGCAGCGTACGGGACACCTACGACTACGAGCAGTACTTC
CDR3: CASSVRDTYDYEQYF
D: NA
J: TRBJ2-7
size: NA
V: TRBV9

DNA: TGTGCCAGCAGCATGGACAGGGGCTATGGCTACACCTTC
CDR3: CASSMDRGYGYTF
D: TRBD1
J: TRBJ1-2
size: NA
V: TRBV5-6

DNA: TGTGCCTGGAGCCCCACGCGGGGGGCTAGCACAGATACGCAGTATTTT
CDR3: CAWSPTRGASTDTQYF
D: TRBD2
J: TRBJ2-3
size: NA
V: TRBV30

DNA: TGTGCCAGTACCGAACAGGGCCCGGGTGAAAAACTGTTTTTT
CDR3: CASTEQGPGEKLFF
D: NA
J: TRBJ1-4
size: NA
V: TRBV19

DNA: TGTGCCAGCAGCTTACGTGGATCGGGACAGGACTCTGGAAACACCATATATTTT
CDR3: CASSLRGSGQDSGNTIYF
D: TRBD1
J: TRBJ1-3
size: NA
V: TRBV7-9

DNA: TGTGCCAGCAGCGACACAGGGATGAAAGCCACTGAAGCTTTCTTT
CDR3: CASSDTGMKATEAFF
D: NA
J: TRBJ1-1
size: NA
V: TRBV6-2/TRBV6-3

DNA: TGTGCCAGCAGTGACCAACAGGGGTGGATCGGCAATGAGCAGTTCTTC
CDR3: CASSDQQGWIGNEQFF
D: TRBD1
J: TRBJ2-1
size: NA
V: TRBV2